The sequence of this T cell receptor beta chain was determined in a study of blood T cell repertoires in COVID-19. The assay was immunoSEQ multiplex PCR, and TCRdb's table has in-frame clones only and misses some. The sample has 200,000 to 250,000 clones, over 80% seen once. In this sample, this clone turned up a few times. This CDR3 is also generated by other DNA sequences in the sample. The source material was PBMCs or T cells enriched from blood (not recorded which). This TCR came from a woman aged 25 to 39 who had been exposed to COVID-19.

CDR3: CASTLAGYNEQFF. Written as DNA, the CDR3 is TGTGCCAGCACTCTAGCGGGTTATAATGAGCAGTTCTTC. The chain uses TRBV2 and TRBJ2-1; 8 bases agree with TRBD2. The CDR3 has 13 residues. V shed 7 bases and J 7 bases; nucleotides not matched to a gene: 6. Germline V gene sequence: CDR1 SNHLY, CDR2 FYNNEI. Using reference TRBV2 and TRBJ2-1 for the parts outside the CDR3, the full variable domain is EPEVTQTPSHQVTQMGQEVILRCVPISNHLYFYWYRQILGQKVEFLVSFYNNEISEKSEIFDDQFSVERPDGSNFTLKIRSTKLEDSAMYFCASTLAGYNEQFFGPGTRLTVL.